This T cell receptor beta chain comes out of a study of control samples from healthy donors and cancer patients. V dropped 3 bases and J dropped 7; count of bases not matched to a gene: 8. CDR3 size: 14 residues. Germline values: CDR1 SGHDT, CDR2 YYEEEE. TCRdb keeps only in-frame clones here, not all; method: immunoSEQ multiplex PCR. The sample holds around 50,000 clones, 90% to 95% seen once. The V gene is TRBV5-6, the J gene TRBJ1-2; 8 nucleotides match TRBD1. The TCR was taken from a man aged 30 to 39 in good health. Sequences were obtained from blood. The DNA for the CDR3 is TGTGCCAGCAGCTCACCTTCAGGGGGCTTTGGCTACACCTTC. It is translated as CASSSPSGGFGYTF.